This TCR beta chain was sequenced during a study of cytomegalovirus exposure and HLA in healthy donors. Germline CDR1 reads SQVTM; CDR2 reads ANQGSEA. Trimming cost V 5 bases and J 2 bases; bases outside gene matches: 7. This CDR3 spans 14 amino acids. The PCR used 60 Vbeta and 13 Jbeta primers. The method was immunoSEQ multiplex PCR; TCRdb's version includes in-frame clones alone and lacks a portion of them. This sample contains about 130,000 clones. The rearrangement links TRBV29-1 to TRBJ2-3; the match to TRBD1 covers 7 bases. Sequenced sample: PBMCs. This sequence was found in a man younger than 40 in good health and CMV-seronegative. CDR3 nucleotides: TGCAGCGTTTGGGACAGCCGTTACACAGATACGCAGTATTTT. It encodes CSVWDSRYTDTQYF.